The 14 T cell receptor beta chains presented below share a single source sample, sequenced in a study of T cells after yellow fever vaccination. TCRdb used MiXCR to reprocess the 5' RACE reads, holding one entry per CDR3 protein. The profile shows 300,000 to 400,000 distinct CDR3 sequences, roughly 8.4% of them singletons. The sequences come from PBMCs, collected around 45 days after the first yellow fever vaccination. These receptors came from a man aged 18 to 29 who received the YFV17D yellow fever vaccine.

This clonotype occurred a few times. The V gene is TRBV7-3, the J gene TRBJ1-1; the match to TRBD1 covers 8 bases. Per germline, CDR1 SGHTA and CDR2 FQGTGA. V shed 0 bases, J shed 5 bases, and the junction held 8 bases outside the gene matches. CDR3 length: 16 residues. CDR3: CASSLTSGGRGTEAFF. CDR3 coding DNA: TGTGCCAGCAGCTTAACGTCAGGGGGCCGGGGGACTGAAGCTTTCTTT.

The J gene is TRBJ1-3, the V gene TRBV19; D call uncertain. The CDR3 is 12 amino acids. In germline, CDR1 is LNHDA, CDR2 SQIVND (reference sequence). With 5 bases removed from V and 9 bases from J, the gap between germline ends came to 11 bases. CDR3 amino acids: CASSGIRGTIYF. The CDR3 nucleotides read TGTGCCAGTAGTGGGATCCGAGGCACCATATATTTT.

The rearrangement uses TRBV20-1 and TRBJ1-5; D may be TRBD1 (6 bases). The germline CDR1 and CDR2 sequences are DFQATT and SNEGSKA (reference sequence). Trimming took off 6 bases at V and 2 bases at J, with 23 bases between the two ends. The CDR3 contains 17 residues. The CDR3 region is CSARRQALRGGNQPQHF. CDR3 in DNA: TGCAGTGCCAGAAGACAGGCGCTACGCGGTGGCAATCAGCCCCAGCATTTT.

The chain joins TRBV5-1 to TRBJ2-3; D call uncertain. Deletions cut 0 bases from V and 5 bases from J, with 10 bases between. Germline CDR1 reads SGHRS; CDR2 reads YFSETQ. The CDR3 consists of 14 residues. The CDR3 DNA sequence: TGCGCCAGCAGCTTGGGCAATACGGGAGATACGCAGTATTTT. Translation gives CASSLGNTGDTQYF. Complete variable domain (other parts from reference TRBV5-1 and TRBJ2-3): KAGVTQTPRYLIKTRGQQVTLSCSPISGHRSVSWYQQTPGQGLQFLFEYFSETQRNKGNFPGRFSGRQFSNSRSEMNVSTLELGDSALYLCASSLGNTGDTQYFGPGTRLTVL.

This clonotype was seen a few times. The genes are TRBV20-1 and TRBJ1-1, with D possibly being TRBD1 (6 bases). The CDR3 is 14 amino acids. Germline assignment: CDR1 DFQATT and CDR2 SNEGSKA (reference sequence). The V and J ends lost 6 bases and 4 bases respectively, with 18 bases between them. CDR3 amino acids: CSATPPGARTEAFF. DNA of the CDR3: TGCAGTGCCACTCCTCCGGGGGCTCGCACTGAAGCTTTCTTT.

The chain uses TRBV7-2 and TRBJ2-5, with 9 positions matching TRBD2. With 5 bases clipped from V and 5 bases from J, the junction kept 12 bases outside the gene matches. The V gene's germline CDR1 is SGHTA and CDR2 FQGNSA. The CDR3 contains 16 residues. CDR3 sequence: CASSPPAGGPDETQYF. CDR3 bases: TGTGCCAGCAGCCCCCCCGCGGGGGGGCCGGATGAGACCCAGTACTTC. Using reference TRBV7-2 and TRBJ2-5 for the parts outside the CDR3, the full variable domain is GAGVSQSPSNKVTEKGKDVELRCDPISGHTALYWYRQSLGQGLEFLIYFQGNSAPDKSGLPSDRFSAERTGGSVSTLTIQRTQQEDSAVYLCASSPPAGGPDETQYFGPGTRLLVL.

This clonotype was counted between two and nine times. V is TRBV3-1 and J is TRBJ1-2; D gene unclear. CDR1 and CDR2 from the germline V gene are LGHDT and YNNKEL (reference sequence). CDR3 size: 16 residues. V gave up 0 bases and J gave up 6 bases, with 17 bases separating them. The CDR3 coding sequence is TGTGCCAGCAGCCAAGATAGCAGGACGAGCGGGGATGGCTACACCTTC. Translating it yields CASSQDSRTSGDGYTF.

The J gene is TRBJ2-1, the V gene TRBV6-2 or TRBV6-3; 8 bases map to TRBD1. The V gene's germline CDR1 is MNHEY and CDR2 SVGEGT. V lost 4 bases and J lost 9; bases outside the gene matches: 5. This CDR3 is 13 amino acids long. The DNA for the CDR3 is TGTGCCAGCAGTTTTGGACAGGGAGTTGAGCAGTTCTTC. Amino acids: CASSFGQGVEQFF.

This clonotype was counted between two and nine times. This chain links TRBV6-1 with TRBJ2-7; D possibly corresponds to TRBD2 (7 bases). Trimming shortened V by 1 base and J by 4 bases, and 14 bases separated the two germline ends. In germline, CDR1 is MNHNS, CDR2 SASEGT. This CDR3 has 15 residues. The DNA for the CDR3 is TGTGCCAGCAGTGAAGAGGCGGGGGCTGTATACGAGCAGTACTTC. Protein sequence: CASSEEAGAVYEQYF.

This chain links TRBV29-1 with TRBJ2-7, with D perhaps matching TRBD1 (6 bases). Trimming took 7 bases from V and 3 from J, leaving 13 bases between them. Germline CDR1 reads SQVTM; CDR2 reads ANQGSEA. This CDR3 has 12 amino acids. The CDR3 loop reads CSAQTGNYEQYV. The CDR3 nucleotides read TGCAGCGCACAAACAGGGAACTACGAGCAGTACGTC.

This clonotype was picked up a small number of times. The chain employs TRBV4-1 and TRBJ1-4, with 7 positions matching TRBD1. Losses at the gene ends were 0 bases for V and 13 bases for J; bases not matched to a gene: 5. This CDR3 spans 13 amino acids. Germline V gene sequence: CDR1 MGHRA, CDR2 YSYEKL. The chain's CDR3 is CASSQDPRDRLFF. The CDR3 DNA sequence: TGCGCCAGCAGCCAAGACCCCCGGGACAGACTGTTTTTT.

V is TRBV20-1 and J is TRBJ1-1; 9 nucleotides align to TRBD1. The V segment lost 6 bases and the J segment 0 bases; nucleotides outside the gene matches: 5. Germline V gene lookup returns CDR1 DFQATT and CDR2 SNEGSKA (reference sequence). The CDR3 has 14 amino acids. The CDR3 coding sequence is TGCAGTGCCAAACAGGGGGCGCTGAACACTGAAGCTTTCTTT. It yields the protein CSAKQGALNTEAFF.

This clonotype appeared many times. The V and J genes are TRBV7-3 and TRBJ2-1; 10 bases agree with TRBD2. CDR1 SGHTA and CDR2 FQGTGA come from the germline V gene. V gave up 3 bases and J gave up 7 bases; unmatched junction bases: 9. This CDR3 is built from 16 residues. The CDR3 here is CASSFRSGGGPNEQFF. DNA of the CDR3: TGTGCCAGCAGCTTTAGGAGCGGGGGGGGTCCGAATGAGCAGTTCTTC.

This clonotype occurred many times. This chain connects TRBV12-3 or TRBV12-4 to TRBJ1-1; TRBD1 might be the D (5 bases). The ends were cut back, 3 bases at V and 4 bases at J, with 12 bases in the middle. The CDR3 totals 14 residues. This CDR3 reads CASSLEGFTTEAFF. In nucleotides, the CDR3 is TGTGCCAGCAGTTTGGAGGGGTTTACCACTGAAGCTTTCTTT.